The clone carrying this T cell receptor beta chain was counted only a few times. Its antigen remains unidentified. These data originate in a study of T cell repertoires in cytomegalovirus infection. Study summary: CMV epitopes in the study were HLA-C-restricted (recently identified) and HLA-B-restricted (well studied).

In TCRdb, the reads were re-called with MiXCR into one record per CDR3 protein. The sample holds some 220,000 distinct CDR3 sequences, 30% to 45% seen once. Whole-study findings and limits: Dominant in the ex vivo response were TCR beta clonotypes restricted by HLA-C and specific for CMV. Frequencies of public TCR beta families were cumulated, and this identified carriers of CMV plus the relevant HLA.

After removal of 5 bases from V and 3 bases from J, the junction contained 6 bases not matched to a gene. Germline assignment: CDR1 SGHTA and CDR2 FQGNSA. This CDR3 region has 15 residues. The material was CD8+ T cells from cultured PBMCs, obtained from culture after CMV antigen stimulation. The TCR originated in a human donor in good health (CMV status not recorded). Some clones in this sample may be carry-over from other donors' samples. The J gene is TRBJ1-3, the V gene TRBV7-2, with TRBD1 matching 8 bases. DNA of the CDR3: TGTGCCAGCAGCATCCTGGACAGGGTTGGAAACACCATATATTTT. Protein sequence: CASSILDRVGNTIYF.